Each of the 3 T cell receptor beta chains below was sequenced from the same sample in a study of CD8 T cells in ankylosing spondylitis. A single record per CDR3 protein comes from TCRdb applying MiXCR to the 5' RACE reads. The sample includes 350,000 or so distinct CDR3 sequences, around a tenth seen only once; the top ten take roughly a tenth. Source material: blood, either unsorted or a sorted T cell fraction (not recorded which). The receptors derive from a female donor with ankylosing spondylitis or in good health (not recorded which).

Comments on this clonotype: This could be a read error, since a much larger clone is one nucleotide away. This sequence joins TRBV15 and TRBJ2-2; no clear D. This CDR3 contains 15 residues. CDR1 is LNHNV, CDR2 YYDKDF, per germline (reference sequence). V was pared by 0 bases and J by 0 bases, with 5 bases between. Here the CDR3 reads CATSRDKTNTGELFF. DNA for the CDR3: TGTGCCACCAGCAGAGACAAAACGAACACCGGGGAGCTGTTTTTT.

This clonotype was found many times. The chain uses TRBV11-1 and TRBJ2-1; unclear D gene. Germline lookup yields CDR1 SGHAT and CDR2 FQDESV (reference sequence). Trimming pared 4 bases from V and 0 bases from J, leaving 19 bases between. This CDR3 contains 18 residues. The CDR3 DNA is TGTGCCAGCAGCTCCCGGGCTCCTGATGCCGCCTCCTACAATGAGCAGTTCTTC. This gives the protein CASSSRAPDAASYNEQFF.

About this clonotype itself: This may come from a read error, since a much larger clone is one base off. The chain has TRBV4-2 and TRBJ2-2; perhaps TRBD1 as D (5 bases). V lost 4 bases and J lost 7, with 16 bases in between. CDR3 length: 15 amino acids. In germline, CDR1 is LGHNA, CDR2 YNFKEQ. This chain's CDR3 is CASSLQARSGGELFF. As DNA, the CDR3 is TGTGCCAGCAGCCTACAGGCTCGGAGTGGCGGGGAGCTGTTTTTT.